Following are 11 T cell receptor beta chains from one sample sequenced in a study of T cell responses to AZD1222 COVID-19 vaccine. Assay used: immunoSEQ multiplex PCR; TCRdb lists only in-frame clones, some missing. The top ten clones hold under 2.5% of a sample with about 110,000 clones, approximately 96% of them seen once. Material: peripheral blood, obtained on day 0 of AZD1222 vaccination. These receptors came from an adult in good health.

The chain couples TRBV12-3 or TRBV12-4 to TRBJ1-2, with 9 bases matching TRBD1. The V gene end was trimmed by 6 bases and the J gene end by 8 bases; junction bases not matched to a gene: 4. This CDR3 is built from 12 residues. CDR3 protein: CASRGTGHGYTF. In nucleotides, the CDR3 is TGTGCCAGCAGGGGGACAGGGCACGGCTACACCTTC.

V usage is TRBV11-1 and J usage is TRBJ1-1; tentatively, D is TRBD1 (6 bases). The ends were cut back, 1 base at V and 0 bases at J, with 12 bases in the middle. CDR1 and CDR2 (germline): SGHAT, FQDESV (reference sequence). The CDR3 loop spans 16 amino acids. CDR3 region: CASSLGGDRMNTEAFF. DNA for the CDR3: TGTGCCAGCAGCTTAGGAGGTGACAGGATGAACACTGAAGCTTTCTTT.

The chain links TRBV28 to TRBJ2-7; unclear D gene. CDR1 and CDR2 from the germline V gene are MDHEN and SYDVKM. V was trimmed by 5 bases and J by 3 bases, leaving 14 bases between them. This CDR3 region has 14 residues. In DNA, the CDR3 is TGTGCCAGCAGTCGCATCCAACTTTTCTACGAGCAGTACTTC. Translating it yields CASSRIQLFYEQYF.

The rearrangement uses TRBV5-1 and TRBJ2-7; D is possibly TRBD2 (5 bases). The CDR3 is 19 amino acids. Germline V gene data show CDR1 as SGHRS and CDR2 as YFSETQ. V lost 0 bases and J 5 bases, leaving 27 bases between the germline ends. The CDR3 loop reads CASSLVETPLAGLVHEQYF. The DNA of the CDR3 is TGCGCCAGCAGCTTGGTGGAGACACCCCTCGCGGGTCTAGTCCACGAGCAGTACTTC.

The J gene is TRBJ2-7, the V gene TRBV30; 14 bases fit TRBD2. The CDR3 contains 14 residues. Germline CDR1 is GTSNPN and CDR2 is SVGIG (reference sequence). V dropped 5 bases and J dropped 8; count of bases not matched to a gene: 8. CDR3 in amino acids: CAWEPGLAGVKQYF. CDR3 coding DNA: TGTGCCTGGGAACCGGGACTAGCGGGAGTAAAGCAGTACTTC.

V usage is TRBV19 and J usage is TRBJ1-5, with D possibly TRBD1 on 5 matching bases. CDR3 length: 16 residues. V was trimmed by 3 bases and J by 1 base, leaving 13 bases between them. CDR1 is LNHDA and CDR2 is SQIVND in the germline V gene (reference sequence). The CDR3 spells CASSIQGTWSNQPQHF. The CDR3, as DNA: TGTGCCAGTAGTATCCAGGGTACGTGGAGCAATCAGCCCCAGCATTTT.

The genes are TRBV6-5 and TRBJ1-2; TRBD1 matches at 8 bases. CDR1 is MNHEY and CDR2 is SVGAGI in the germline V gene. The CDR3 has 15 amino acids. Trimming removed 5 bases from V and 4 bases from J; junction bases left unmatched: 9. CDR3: CASSPGTGEGYGYTF. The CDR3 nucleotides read TGTGCCAGCAGTCCCGGGACAGGTGAAGGCTATGGCTACACCTTC.

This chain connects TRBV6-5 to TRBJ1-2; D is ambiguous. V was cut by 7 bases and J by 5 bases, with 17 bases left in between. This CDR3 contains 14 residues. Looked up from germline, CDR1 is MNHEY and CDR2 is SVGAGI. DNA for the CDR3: TGTGCCAGCACCGAACCCCAGGCGCCGTATGGCTACACCTTC. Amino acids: CASTEPQAPYGYTF.

CDR3 in amino acids: CSVWSDYYGYTF. CDR3 nucleotides: TGCAGCGTTTGGTCGGATTACTATGGCTACACCTTC. This sequence joins TRBV29-1 and TRBJ1-2; D ambiguous. CDR3 size: 12 residues. The germline gives CDR1 SQVTM, CDR2 ANQGSEA. Trimming left V 5 bases short and J 3 bases short, with 10 bases between.

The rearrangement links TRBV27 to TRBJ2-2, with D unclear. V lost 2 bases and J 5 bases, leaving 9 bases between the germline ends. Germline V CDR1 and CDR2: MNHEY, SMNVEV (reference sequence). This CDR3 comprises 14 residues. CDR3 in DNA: TGTGCCAGCAGTTTACGTCTGTCAACCGGGGAGCTGTTTTTT. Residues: CASSLRLSTGELFF.

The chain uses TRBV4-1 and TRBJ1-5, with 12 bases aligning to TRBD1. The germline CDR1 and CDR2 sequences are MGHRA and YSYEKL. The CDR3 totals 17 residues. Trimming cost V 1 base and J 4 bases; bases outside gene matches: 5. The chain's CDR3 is CASSQGDRGLSNQPQHF. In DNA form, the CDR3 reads TGCGCCAGCAGCCAAGGGGACAGGGGGCTTTCAAATCAGCCCCAGCATTTT.